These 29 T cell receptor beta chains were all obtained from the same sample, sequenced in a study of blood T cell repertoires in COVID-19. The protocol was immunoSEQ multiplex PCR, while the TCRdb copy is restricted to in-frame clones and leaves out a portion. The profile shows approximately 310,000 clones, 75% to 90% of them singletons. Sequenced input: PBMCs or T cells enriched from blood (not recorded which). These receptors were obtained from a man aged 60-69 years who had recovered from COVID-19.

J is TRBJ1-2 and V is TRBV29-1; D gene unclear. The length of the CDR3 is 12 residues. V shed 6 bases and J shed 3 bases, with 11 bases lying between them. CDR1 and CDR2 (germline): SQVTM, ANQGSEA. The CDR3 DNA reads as TGCAGCGTGGGCTTCATGTACTATGGCTACACCTTC. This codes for CSVGFMYYGYTF.

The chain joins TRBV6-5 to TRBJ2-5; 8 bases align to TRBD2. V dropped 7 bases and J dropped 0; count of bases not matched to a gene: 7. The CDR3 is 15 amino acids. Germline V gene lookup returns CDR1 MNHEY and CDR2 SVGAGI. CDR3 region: CASTRLARDQETQYF. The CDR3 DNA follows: TGTGCCAGCACCAGACTAGCGAGAGACCAAGAGACCCAGTACTTC.

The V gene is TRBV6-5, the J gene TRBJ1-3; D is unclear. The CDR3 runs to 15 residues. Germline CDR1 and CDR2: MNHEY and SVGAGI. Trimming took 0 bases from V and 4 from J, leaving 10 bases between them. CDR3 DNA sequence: TGTGCCAGCAGTTACTCCCTCATGCGGGGAAACACCATATATTTT. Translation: CASSYSLMRGNTIYF.

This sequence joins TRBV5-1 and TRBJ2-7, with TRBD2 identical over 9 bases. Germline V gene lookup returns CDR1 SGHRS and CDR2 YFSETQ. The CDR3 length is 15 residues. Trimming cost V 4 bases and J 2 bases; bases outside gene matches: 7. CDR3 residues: CASSAKLAGAYEQYF. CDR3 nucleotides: TGCGCCAGCAGCGCTAAACTAGCGGGTGCCTACGAGCAGTACTTC.

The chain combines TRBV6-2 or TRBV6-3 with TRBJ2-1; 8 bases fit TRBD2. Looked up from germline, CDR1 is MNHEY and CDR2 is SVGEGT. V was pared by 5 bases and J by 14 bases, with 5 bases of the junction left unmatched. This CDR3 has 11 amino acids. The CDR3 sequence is CASSPGTSKFF. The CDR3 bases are TGTGCCAGCAGTCCCGGGACTAGTAAGTTCTTC.

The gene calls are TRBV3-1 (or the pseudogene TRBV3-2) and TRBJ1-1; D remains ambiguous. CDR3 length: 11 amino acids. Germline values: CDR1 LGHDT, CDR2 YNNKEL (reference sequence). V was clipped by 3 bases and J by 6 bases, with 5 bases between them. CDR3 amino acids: CASSQASEAFF. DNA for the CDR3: TGTGCCAGCAGCCAGGCATCTGAAGCTTTCTTT.

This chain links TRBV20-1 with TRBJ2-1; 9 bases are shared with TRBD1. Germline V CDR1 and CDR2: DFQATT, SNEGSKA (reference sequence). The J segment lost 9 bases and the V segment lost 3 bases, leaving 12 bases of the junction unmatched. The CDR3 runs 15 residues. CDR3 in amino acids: CSASRDRAEWSEQFF. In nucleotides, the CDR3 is TGCAGTGCTAGTCGGGACAGGGCGGAGTGGAGTGAGCAGTTCTTC.

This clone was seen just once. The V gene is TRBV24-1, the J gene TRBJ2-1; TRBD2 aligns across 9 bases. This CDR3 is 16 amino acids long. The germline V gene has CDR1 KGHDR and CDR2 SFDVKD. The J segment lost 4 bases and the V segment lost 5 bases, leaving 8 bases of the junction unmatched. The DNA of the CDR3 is TGTGCCACCAGTGGAAGACGGGCGGGGGGGTACAATGAGCAGTTCTTC. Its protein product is CATSGRRAGGYNEQFF.

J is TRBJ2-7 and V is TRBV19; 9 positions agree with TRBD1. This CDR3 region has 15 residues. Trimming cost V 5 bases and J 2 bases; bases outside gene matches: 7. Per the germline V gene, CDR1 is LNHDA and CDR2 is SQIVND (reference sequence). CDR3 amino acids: CASSPGTGSTYEQYF. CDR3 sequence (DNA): TGTGCCAGTAGTCCCGGGACAGGGAGTACCTACGAGCAGTACTTC.

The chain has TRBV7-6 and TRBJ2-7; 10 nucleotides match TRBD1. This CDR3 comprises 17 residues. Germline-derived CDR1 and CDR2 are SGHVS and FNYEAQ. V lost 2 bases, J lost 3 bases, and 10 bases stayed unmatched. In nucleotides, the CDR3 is TGTGCCAGCAGCTTACGCGGGACAGGGGATTTTATCTACGAGCAGTACTTC. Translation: CASSLRGTGDFIYEQYF.

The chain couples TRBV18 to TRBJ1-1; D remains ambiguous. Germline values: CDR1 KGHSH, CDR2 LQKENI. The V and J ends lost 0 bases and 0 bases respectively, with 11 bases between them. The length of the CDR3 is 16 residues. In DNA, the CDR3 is TGTGCCAGCTCACCACCAGCGAATGTAATGAACACTGAAGCTTTCTTT. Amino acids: CASSPPANVMNTEAFF.

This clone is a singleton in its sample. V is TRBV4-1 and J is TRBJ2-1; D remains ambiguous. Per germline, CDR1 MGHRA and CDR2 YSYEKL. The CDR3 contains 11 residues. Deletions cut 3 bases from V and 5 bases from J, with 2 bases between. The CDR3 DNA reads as TGCGCCAGCAGCCACAACAATGAGCAGTTCTTC. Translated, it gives CASSHNNEQFF.

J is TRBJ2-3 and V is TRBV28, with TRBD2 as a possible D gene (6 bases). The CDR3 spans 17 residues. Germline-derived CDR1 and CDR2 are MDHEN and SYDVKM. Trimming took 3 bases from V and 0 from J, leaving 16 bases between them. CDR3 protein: CASSFRRDALSTDTQYF. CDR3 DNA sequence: TGTGCCAGCAGTTTTAGGAGGGACGCTCTTAGCACAGATACGCAGTATTTT. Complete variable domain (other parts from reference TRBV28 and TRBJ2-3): DVKVTQSSRYLVKRTGEKVFLECVQDMDHENMFWYRQDPGLGLRLIYFSYDVKMKEKGDIPEGYSVSREKKERFSLILESASTNQTSMYLCASSFRRDALSTDTQYFGPGTRLTVL.

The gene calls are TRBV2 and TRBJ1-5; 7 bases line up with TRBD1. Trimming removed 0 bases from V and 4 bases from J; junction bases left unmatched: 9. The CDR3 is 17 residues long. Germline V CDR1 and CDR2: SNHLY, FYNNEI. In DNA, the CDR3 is TGTGCCAGCAGTGAAGCGCTTGGGACAGCAATGAATCAGCCCCAGCATTTT. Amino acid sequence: CASSEALGTAMNQPQHF. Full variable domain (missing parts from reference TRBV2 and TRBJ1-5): EPEVTQTPSHQVTQMGQEVILRCVPISNHLYFYWYRQILGQKVEFLVSFYNNEISEKSEIFDDQFSVERPDGSNFTLKIRSTKLEDSAMYFCASSEALGTAMNQPQHFGDGTRLSIL.

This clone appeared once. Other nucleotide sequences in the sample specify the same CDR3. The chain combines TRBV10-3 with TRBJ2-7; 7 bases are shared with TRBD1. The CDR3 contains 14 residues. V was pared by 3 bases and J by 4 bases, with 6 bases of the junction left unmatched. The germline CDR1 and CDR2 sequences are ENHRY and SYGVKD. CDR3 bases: TGTGCCATCAGTGAATTAGGGGGCAGTTACGAGCAGTACTTC. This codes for CAISELGGSYEQYF.

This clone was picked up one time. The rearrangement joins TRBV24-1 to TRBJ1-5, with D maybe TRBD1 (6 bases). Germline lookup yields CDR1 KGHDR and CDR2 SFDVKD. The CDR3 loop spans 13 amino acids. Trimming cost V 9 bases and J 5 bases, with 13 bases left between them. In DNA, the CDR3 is TGTGCCACCCAACAGGGAAGGTATCAGCCCCAGCATTTT. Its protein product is CATQQGRYQPQHF.

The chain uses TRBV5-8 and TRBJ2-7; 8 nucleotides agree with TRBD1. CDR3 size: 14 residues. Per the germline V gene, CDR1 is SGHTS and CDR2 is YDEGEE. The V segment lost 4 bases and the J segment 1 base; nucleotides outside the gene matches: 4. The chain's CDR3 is CASSTGTGSYEQYF. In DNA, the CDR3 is TGTGCCAGCAGCACCGGGACAGGATCCTACGAGCAGTACTTC.

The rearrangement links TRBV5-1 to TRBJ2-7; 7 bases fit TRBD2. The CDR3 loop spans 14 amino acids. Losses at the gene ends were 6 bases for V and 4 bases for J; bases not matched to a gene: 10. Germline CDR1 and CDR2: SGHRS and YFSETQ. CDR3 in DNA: TGCGCCAGCAACCCGGGGGGACGGGCATACGAGCAGTACTTC. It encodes CASNPGGRAYEQYF.

CDR3 amino acids: CASSLGAGRGTDTQYF. CDR3 DNA sequence: TGTGCCAGCAGCTTAGGGGCGGGAAGAGGCACAGATACGCAGTATTTT. This chain joins TRBV7-2 and TRBJ2-3; possibly TRBD2 for D (6 bases). With 1 base removed from V and 1 base from J, the gap between germline ends came to 12 bases. The germline V gene has CDR1 SGHTA and CDR2 FQGNSA. The CDR3 has 16 residues.

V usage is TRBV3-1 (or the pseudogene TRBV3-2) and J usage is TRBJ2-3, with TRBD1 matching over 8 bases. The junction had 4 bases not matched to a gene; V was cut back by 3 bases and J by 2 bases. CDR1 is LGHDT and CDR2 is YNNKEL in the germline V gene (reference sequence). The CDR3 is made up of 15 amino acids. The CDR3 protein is CASSHWDRNTDTQYF. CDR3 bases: TGTGCCAGCAGCCATTGGGACAGGAACACAGATACGCAGTATTTT.

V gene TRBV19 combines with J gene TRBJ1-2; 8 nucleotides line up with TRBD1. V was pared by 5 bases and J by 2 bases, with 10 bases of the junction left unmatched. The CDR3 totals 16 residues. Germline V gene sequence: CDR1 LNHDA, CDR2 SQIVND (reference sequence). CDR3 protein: CASSSGTGRVNYGYTF. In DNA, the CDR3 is TGTGCCAGTAGTTCAGGGACAGGACGGGTCAACTATGGCTACACCTTC.

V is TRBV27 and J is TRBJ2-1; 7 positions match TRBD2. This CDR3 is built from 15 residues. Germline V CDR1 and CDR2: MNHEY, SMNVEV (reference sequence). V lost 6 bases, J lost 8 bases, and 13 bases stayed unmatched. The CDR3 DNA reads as TGTGCCAGCAGGCCTCCAGGGAGGGCCCTATATGAGCAGTTCTTC. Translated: CASRPPGRALYEQFF.

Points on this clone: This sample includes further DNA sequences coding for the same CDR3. CDR3 in DNA: TGTGCCAGCAGTTTAGGAGGGCGGGGCTACACCTTC. Translated, it gives CASSLGGRGYTF. The chain couples TRBV12-3 or TRBV12-4 to TRBJ1-2; D gene ambiguous. This CDR3 is built from 12 residues. Trimming removed 1 base at V and 8 bases at J, with 8 bases between.

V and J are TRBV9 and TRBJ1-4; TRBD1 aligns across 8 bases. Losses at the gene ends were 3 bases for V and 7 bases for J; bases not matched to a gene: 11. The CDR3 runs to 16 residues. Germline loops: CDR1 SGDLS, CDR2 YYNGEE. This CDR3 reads CASSANTGGGGEKLFF. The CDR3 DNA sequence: TGTGCCAGCAGCGCCAACACAGGGGGAGGAGGTGAAAAACTGTTTTTT.

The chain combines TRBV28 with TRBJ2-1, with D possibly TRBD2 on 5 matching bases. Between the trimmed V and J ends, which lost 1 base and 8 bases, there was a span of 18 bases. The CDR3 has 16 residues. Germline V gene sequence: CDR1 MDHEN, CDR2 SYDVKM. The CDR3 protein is CASSLFRGLRLHEQFF. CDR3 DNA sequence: TGTGCCAGCAGTTTATTCCGCGGACTCAGGCTCCATGAGCAGTTCTTC.

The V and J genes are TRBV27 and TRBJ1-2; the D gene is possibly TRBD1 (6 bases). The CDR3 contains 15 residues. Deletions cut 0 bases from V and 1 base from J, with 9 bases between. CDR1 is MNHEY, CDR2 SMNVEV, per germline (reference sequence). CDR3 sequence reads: CASSLSGRGNYGYTF. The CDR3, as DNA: TGTGCCAGCAGTTTATCTGGCAGGGGTAACTATGGCTACACCTTC.

The CDR3 here is CASSLAGTYNEQFF. In DNA, the CDR3 is TGTGCCAGCAGCTTGGCGGGGACCTACAATGAGCAGTTCTTC. The chain carries TRBV7-9 and TRBJ2-1; a possible D gene is TRBD2 (6 bases). This CDR3 spans 14 amino acids. Deletions cut 3 bases from V and 2 bases from J, with 8 bases between. Germline CDR1 and CDR2: SEHNR and FQNEAQ (reference sequence). The variable domain in full, with the rest retrieved from reference TRBV7-9 and TRBJ2-1, is DTGVSQNPRHKITKRGQNVTFRCDPISEHNRLYWYRQTLGQGPEFLTYFQNEAQLEKSRLLSDRFSAERPKGSFSTLEIQRTEQGDSAMYLCASSLAGTYNEQFFGPGTRLTVL.

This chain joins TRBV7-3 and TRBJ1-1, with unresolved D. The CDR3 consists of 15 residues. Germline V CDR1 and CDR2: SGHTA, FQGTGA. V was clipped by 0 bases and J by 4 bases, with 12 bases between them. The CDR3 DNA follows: TGTGCCAGCAGCTTAACGATAGCAAGTAGCACTGAAGCTTTCTTT. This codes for CASSLTIASSTEAFF. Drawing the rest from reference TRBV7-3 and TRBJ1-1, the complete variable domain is GAGVSQTPSNKVTEKGKYVELRCDPISGHTALYWYRQSLGQGPEFLIYFQGTGAADDSGLPNDRFFAVRPEGSVSTLKIQRTERGDSAVYLCASSLTIASSTEAFFGQGTRLTVV.

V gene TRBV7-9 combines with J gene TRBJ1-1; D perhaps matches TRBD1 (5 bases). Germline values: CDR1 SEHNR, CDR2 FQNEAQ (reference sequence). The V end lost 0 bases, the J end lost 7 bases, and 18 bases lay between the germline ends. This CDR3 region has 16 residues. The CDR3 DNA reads TGTGCCAGCAGCTTAGCCCTCGATAGCTCCAGGGATGAAGCTTTCTTT. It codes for CASSLALDSSRDEAFF.